A selection of T cell receptor beta chains follows, all from one sample in a study of T cell responses to AZD1222 COVID-19 vaccine. Assay: immunoSEQ multiplex PCR; the TCRdb copy retains only in-frame clones and omits some. The sample has 85,000 to 100,000 clones; about nine tenths are singletons. This specimen was peripheral blood, taken 28 days after the second AZD1222 dose. The receptors shown here come from an adult who received the AZD1222 COVID-19 vaccine. Each CDR3 is given with its conserved first and last residue. A D gene is named only where the DNA matches it firmly. Clone sizes are given selectively: once, few, many, or a class where the clone is expanded.

.	TRBJ2-7	TRBV7-2	TRBD1	CASRRPGQGSYEQYF	TGTGCCAGCAGGCGACCGGGACAGGGTTCCTACGAGCAGTACTTC
.	TRBJ2-1	TRBV6-5	.	CASSRRTDYNEQFF	TGTGCCAGCAGTCGAAGGACTGATTACAATGAGCAGTTCTTC
.	TRBJ2-6	TRBV27	.	CASSSRGNLGGANVLTF	TGTGCCAGCTCCTCCAGGGGAAATCTGGGCGGGGCCAACGTCCTGACTTTC
.	TRBJ2-3	TRBV2	TRBD2	CASILAGSSTDTQYF	TGTGCCAGCATACTAGCGGGCAGTAGCACAGATACGCAGTATTTT
.	TRBJ2-3	TRBV3-1/TRBV3-2	.	CASSQDIRRRTDTQYF	TGTGCCAGCAGCCAAGATATAAGACGGCGCACAGATACGCAGTATTTT
few	TRBJ2-3	TRBV24-1	TRBD2	CATSDTRQTSGSADTQYF	TGTGCCACCAGTGACACGAGACAGACTAGCGGGAGCGCAGATACGCAGTATTTT
.	TRBJ2-2	TRBV14	.	CASSQDLRAGELFF	TGTGCCAGCAGCCAAGATCTTAGGGCCGGGGAGCTGTTTTTT
.	TRBJ1-1	TRBV14	.	CASSHSAGWYMNTEAFF	TGTGCCAGCAGCCATTCGGCCGGGTGGTATATGAACACTGAAGCTTTCTTT
.	TRBJ2-7	TRBV5-1	TRBD2	CASSLGGSGRAPHEQYF	TGCGCCAGCAGCTTGGGGGGTAGCGGGAGGGCCCCTCACGAGCAGTACTTC
.	TRBJ2-7	TRBV5-1	TRBD1	CASRPTLTVSRDRGYEQYF	TGCGCCAGCAGACCCACACTTACAGTTTCCCGGGACAGGGGCTACGAGCAGTACTTC
.	TRBJ2-1	TRBV18	.	CASSAFGIGNEQFF	TGTGCCAGCTCCGCCTTCGGGATCGGCAATGAGCAGTTCTTC
.	TRBJ1-1	TRBV28	.	CASSSTGSANTEAFF	TGTGCCAGCAGTTCCACCGGGTCCGCGAACACTGAAGCTTTCTTT
.	TRBJ1-2	TRBV29-1	.	CSVVRRNYGYTF	TGCAGCGTTGTACGGAGAAACTATGGCTACACCTTC
.	TRBJ1-1	TRBV4-1	.	CASSQVWDLTTEAFF	TGCGCCAGCAGCCAAGTATGGGATTTGACCACTGAAGCTTTCTTT
.	TRBJ1-4	TRBV5-8	.	CASSRDLGRNEKLFF	TGTGCCAGCAGCCGTGACCTGGGGCGTAATGAAAAACTGTTTTTT
.	TRBJ1-1	TRBV12-3/TRBV12-4	.	CATSENTEAFF	TGTGCCACCTCAGAGAACACTGAAGCTTTCTTT
once	TRBJ2-2	TRBV7-9	.	CASSLAMQGIYTGELFF	TGTGCCAGCAGCTTAGCGATGCAGGGCATATACACCGGGGAGCTGTTTTTT
.	TRBJ2-5	TRBV21-1	.	CASSKVKGVQETQYF	TGTGCCAGCAGCAAAGTAAAGGGCGTCCAAGAGACCCAGTACTTC
.	TRBJ2-1	TRBV5-1	TRBD1	CASRSRGTGTTNEQFF	TGCGCCAGCCGCTCTCGTGGGACAGGCACGACCAATGAGCAGTTCTTC
.	TRBJ2-1	TRBV19	TRBD2	CASSITSGDSQFF	TGTGCCAGTAGCATTACTAGCGGAGATTCCCAGTTCTTC